These 27 T cell receptor beta chains came from one sample sequenced in a study of cytomegalovirus exposure and HLA in healthy donors. Use of 60 Vbeta and 13 Jbeta primers characterized the PCR. The repertoire was sequenced with immunoSEQ multiplex PCR; TCRdb's copy has only in-frame clones and lacks some. The data show 150,000 to 200,000 clones, with roughly 80% seen just once and about 3.4% held by the top ten. The sequenced sample consisted of PBMCs. The source is a female donor in good health and CMV-seronegative.

Details on this clone: The identical CDR3 is also encoded by other nucleotide sequences in the sample. The J gene is TRBJ1-1, the V gene TRBV4-3; D ambiguous. The V gene lost 5 bases and the J gene lost 0 bases, with 10 bases spanning the gap. The germline V gene has CDR1 LGHNA and CDR2 YSLEER. The CDR3 consists of 14 residues. The CDR3 loop is CASSYSQLNTEAFF. The CDR3 DNA is TGCGCCAGCAGCTACTCACAGTTGAACACTGAAGCTTTCTTT.

This clone was detected only once. The chain is built from TRBV2 and TRBJ1-2; D might be TRBD1 (5 bases). This CDR3 contains 14 residues. Germline loops: CDR1 SNHLY, CDR2 FYNNEI. Trimming cost V 2 bases and J 2 bases, with 9 bases left between them. CDR3 protein: CASSERRGNYGYTF. CDR3 coding DNA: TGTGCCAGCAGTGAAAGAAGGGGAAACTATGGCTACACCTTC.

The V and J genes are TRBV5-1 and TRBJ2-7; 7 bases map to TRBD1. This CDR3 has 15 residues. V shed 4 bases and J 3 bases; nucleotides not matched to a gene: 10. Germline V CDR1 and CDR2: SGHRS, YFSETQ. The CDR3 loop is CASSPRQGPRYEQYF. CDR3 DNA sequence: TGCGCCAGCAGCCCCCGACAGGGACCACGCTACGAGCAGTACTTC.

The chain uses TRBV4-1 and TRBJ1-1, with D possibly matching TRBD1 (5 bases). The CDR3 is 16 residues long. Germline loops: CDR1 MGHRA, CDR2 YSYEKL. V dropped 0 bases and J dropped 0 bases, with 11 bases sitting between them. The CDR3 DNA reads TGCGCCAGCAGCCAAGATAGCAGCAGGGTGAACACTGAAGCTTTCTTT. The encoded protein is CASSQDSSRVNTEAFF.

The chain has TRBV7-2 and TRBJ2-7; a weak D match, TRBD2 (6 bases). The CDR3 is 14 residues long. Trimming stripped 1 base from V and 3 bases from J, with 10 bases between. Germline V lookup: CDR1 SGHTA, CDR2 FQGNSA. The CDR3 spells CASSLGSGFYEQYF. CDR3 sequence (DNA): TGTGCCAGCAGCTTAGGGAGCGGGTTCTACGAGCAGTACTTC.

The rearrangement links TRBV19 to TRBJ1-1; D may be TRBD1 (6 bases). V was pared by 3 bases and J by 4 bases, with 15 bases between. CDR3 size: 15 residues. CDR1 is LNHDA, CDR2 SQIVND, per germline (reference sequence). CDR3 nucleotide sequence: TGTGCCAGTAGTATTCCGACAGGACTCATCACTGAAGCTTTCTTT. Protein sequence: CASSIPTGLITEAFF. The whole variable domain, remainder taken from reference TRBV19 and TRBJ1-1, is DGGITQSPKYLFRKEGQNVTLSCEQNLNHDAMYWYRQDPGQGLRLIYYSQIVNDFQKGDIAEGYSVSREKKESFPLTVTSAQKNPTAFYLCASSIPTGLITEAFFGQGTRLTVV.

V gene TRBV19 combines with J gene TRBJ2-7, with D perhaps TRBD2 (6 bases). This CDR3 spans 13 amino acids. The germline V and J ends were trimmed by 1 base and 3 bases, with 7 bases remaining between them. Germline CDR1 is LNHDA and CDR2 is SQIVND (reference sequence). CDR3 region: CASSIGRVYEQYF. Here the CDR3 DNA reads TGTGCCAGTAGTATAGGGAGGGTCTACGAGCAGTACTTC.

This clone was observed a handful of times. This chain links TRBV7-9 with TRBJ2-2, with D perhaps TRBD2 (6 bases). This CDR3 region has 16 residues. Trimming took off 2 bases at V and 3 bases at J, with 13 bases between the two ends. Germline CDR1 reads SEHNR; CDR2 reads FQNEAQ (reference sequence). The CDR3 here is CASSLRTTLDTGELFF. The CDR3 nucleotides read TGTGCCAGCAGCTTACGGACTACCCTGGACACCGGGGAGCTGTTTTTT.

The table lists this clone with a count of one. The chain recombines TRBV18 with TRBJ2-1, with TRBD2 matching 10 bases. J gave up 10 bases and V 5 bases, and 2 bases lay outside the gene matches. Germline V gene sequence: CDR1 KGHSH, CDR2 LQKENI. CDR3 length: 12 amino acids. CDR3 protein: CASSTSGTEQFF. CDR3 nucleotide sequence: TGTGCCAGCTCAACTAGCGGGACGGAGCAGTTCTTC.

The chain combines TRBV28 with TRBJ2-7; tentative D call: TRBD2 (5 bases). Germline-derived CDR1 and CDR2 are MDHEN and SYDVKM. V lost 6 bases and J 0 bases, leaving 15 bases between the germline ends. The CDR3 consists of 15 residues. The CDR3 DNA is TGTGCCAGCAGAGCAATCGGGGTCAGCTCCTACGAGCAGTACTTC. Protein sequence: CASRAIGVSSYEQYF. The full variable domain, its missing parts supplied by reference TRBV28 and TRBJ2-7, is DVKVTQSSRYLVKRTGEKVFLECVQDMDHENMFWYRQDPGLGLRLIYFSYDVKMKEKGDIPEGYSVSREKKERFSLILESASTNQTSMYLCASRAIGVSSYEQYFGPGTRLTVT.

This clone was detected once. The chain has TRBV2 and TRBJ1-5; possible D gene TRBD1, 5 bases. This CDR3 is built from 12 residues. Germline CDR1 SNHLY, CDR2 FYNNEI. V lost 4 bases to trimming and J lost 9 bases, with 10 bases between them. Here the CDR3 reads CASSGGERPQHF. DNA of the CDR3: TGTGCCAGCAGTGGGGGGGAACGGCCCCAGCATTTT.

The chain uses TRBV5-6 and TRBJ1-1; TRBD1 is a possible D gene (5 bases). CDR3 length: 13 amino acids. Looked up from germline, CDR1 is SGHDT and CDR2 is YYEEEE. Trimming shortened V by 2 bases and J by 11 bases, and 16 bases separated the two germline ends. The CDR3 reads CASSLGRGTGAFF. The CDR3 bases are TGTGCCAGCAGCTTAGGGAGGGGCACTGGGGCTTTCTTT.

The V gene is TRBV7-2, the J gene TRBJ1-3, with D perhaps matching TRBD1 (5 bases). V was clipped by 0 bases and J by 0 bases, with 6 bases between them. The CDR3 totals 15 residues. Per the germline V gene, CDR1 is SGHTA and CDR2 is FQGNSA. The CDR3 DNA sequence: TGTGCCAGCAGCTTAGCAGGGGCCTCTGGAAACACCATATATTTT. Its protein product is CASSLAGASGNTIYF.

This clone came up a few times. The chain joins TRBV4-1 to TRBJ2-7, with 11 nucleotides matching TRBD2. The ends lost 3 bases at V and 2 bases at J; junction bases unmatched: 6. The CDR3 consists of 16 residues. Germline CDR1 reads MGHRA; CDR2 reads YSYEKL. CDR3 bases: TGCGCCAGCAGCCATCCGCTTAGCGGGGGGGCCTACGAGCAGTACTTC. It yields the protein CASSHPLSGGAYEQYF.

The chain employs TRBV5-6 and TRBJ2-1; D call uncertain. Germline-derived CDR1 and CDR2 are SGHDT and YYEEEE. The CDR3 contains 12 residues. The V end was cut by 2 bases, the J end by 9 bases, with 9 bases between. The DNA for the CDR3 is TGTGCCAGCAGCTTCGTCTCGGGTGAGCAGTTCTTC. Amino acid sequence: CASSFVSGEQFF.

The rearrangement uses TRBV11-2 and TRBJ2-7; D is possibly TRBD2 (8 bases). Trimming pared 5 bases from V and 5 bases from J, leaving 19 bases between. CDR1 and CDR2 (germline): SGHAT, FQNNGV. The CDR3 extends over 15 amino acids. The CDR3 DNA reads TGTGCCAGCAGCCTCGGGAGGGGGCGCATCGACGAGCAGTACTTC. Translated, it gives CASSLGRGRIDEQYF.

The chain is built from TRBV6-5 and TRBJ2-7; 12 bases match TRBD2. The CDR3 has 15 amino acids. After removal of 8 bases from V and 1 base from J, the junction contained 6 bases not matched to a gene. Germline V CDR1 and CDR2: MNHEY, SVGAGI. This CDR3 reads CASLRLAGDSYEQYF. CDR3 DNA sequence: TGTGCCAGCTTAAGACTAGCGGGAGATTCCTACGAGCAGTACTTC.

This clone was picked up one time. The V call is TRBV5-1, the J call TRBJ1-5, with TRBD1 as a possible D gene (6 bases). This CDR3 spans 15 amino acids. Germline CDR1 is SGHRS and CDR2 is YFSETQ. V was shortened by 4 bases and J by 7 bases, with 18 bases between the two germline ends. DNA of the CDR3: TGCGCCAGCAGCAACTACCCAGGGGAGGGCCAGCCCCAGCATTTT. Protein product: CASSNYPGEGQPQHF. Combining the CDR3 with reference TRBV5-1 and TRBJ1-5 gives the whole variable domain KAGVTQTPRYLIKTRGQQVTLSCSPISGHRSVSWYQQTPGQGLQFLFEYFSETQRNKGNFPGRFSGRQFSNSRSEMNVSTLELGDSALYLCASSNYPGEGQPQHFGDGTRLSIL.

About this clone: This specimen includes other DNA sequences encoding the same CDR3. This sequence joins TRBV7-2 and TRBJ1-1; D possibly corresponds to TRBD1 (6 bases). The CDR3 contains 13 residues. With 3 bases removed from V and 2 bases from J, the gap between germline ends came to 7 bases. The germline V gene encodes CDR1 SGHTA and CDR2 FQGNSA. The CDR3 sequence: CASSLTGNTEAFF. The CDR3 coding sequence is TGTGCCAGCAGCTTGACAGGTAACACTGAAGCTTTCTTT.

The J gene is TRBJ1-2, the V gene TRBV7-9, with a weak D call TRBD1 (5 bases). V lost 8 bases and J 3 bases, leaving 13 bases between the germline ends. The germline CDR1 and CDR2 sequences are SEHNR and FQNEAQ (reference sequence). The CDR3 contains 13 residues. For the CDR3, the DNA is TGTGCCAGCGCGACACAGGCATACTATGGCTACACCTTC. Protein product: CASATQAYYGYTF. Based on the CDR3 plus reference TRBV7-9 and TRBJ1-2, the full variable domain is DTGVSQNPRHKITKRGQNVTFRCDPISEHNRLYWYRQTLGQGPEFLTYFQNEAQLEKSRLLSDRFSAERPKGSFSTLEIQRTEQGDSAMYLCASATQAYYGYTFGSGTRLTVV.

V usage is TRBV5-8 and J usage is TRBJ2-1; 8 bases fit TRBD1. In germline, CDR1 is SGHTS, CDR2 YDEGEE. CDR3 length: 15 residues. V shed 3 bases and J 4 bases; nucleotides not matched to a gene: 6. DNA of the CDR3: TGTGCCAGCAGCTCGCAGGGGGCTCTGTACAATGAGCAGTTCTTC. This encodes CASSSQGALYNEQFF.

The chain uses TRBV28 and TRBJ1-5, with 7 bases that match TRBD1. This CDR3 region has 15 residues. Per germline, CDR1 MDHEN and CDR2 SYDVKM. J lost 1 base, V lost 5 bases, and 5 bases had no gene match. CDR3 DNA: TGTGCCAGCAGTCGACAGGGAATGAGCAATCAGCCCCAGCATTTT. Translated, it gives CASSRQGMSNQPQHF.

V usage is TRBV30 and J usage is TRBJ2-5; a possible D gene is TRBD2 (5 bases). V shed 4 bases and J shed 6 bases, with 9 bases lying between them. The length of the CDR3 is 11 residues. Germline CDR1 and CDR2: GTSNPN and SVGIG (reference sequence). The CDR3 region has the DNA TGTGCCTGGACTAGCTGGCAGACCCAGTACTTC. Translating it yields CAWTSWQTQYF.

The chain links TRBV23-1 to TRBJ2-7; perhaps TRBD1 as D (6 bases). TRBV23-1 falls under the ORF class, with uncertain function. Deletions cut 3 bases from V and 2 bases from J, with 14 bases between. CDR3 length: 15 residues. CDR3 sequence (DNA): TGCGCCAGCAGTCAGGGGACAATGTCGCCCTACGAGCAGTACTTC. This encodes CASSQGTMSPYEQYF.

The table lists this clone with a few counts. This chain links TRBV18 with TRBJ2-7; 8 nucleotides line up with TRBD1. CDR3 length: 15 amino acids. Unmatched junction bases numbered 7, after V lost 3 bases and J lost 3 bases. Germline V gene data show CDR1 as KGHSH and CDR2 as LQKENI. DNA of the CDR3: TGTGCCAGCTCACCGACAGGGGTCGACTACTACGAGCAGTACTTC. It is translated as CASSPTGVDYYEQYF.

This chain connects TRBV6-1 to TRBJ2-7, with TRBD2 identical over 11 bases. Germline V gene sequence: CDR1 MNHNS, CDR2 SASEGT. There are 17 residues in the CDR3. After removal of 3 bases from V and 0 bases from J, the junction contained 7 bases not matched to a gene. CDR3 loop: CASSDGTSGSFSYEQYF. The DNA of the CDR3 is TGTGCCAGCAGTGATGGGACTAGCGGAAGCTTCTCCTACGAGCAGTACTTC.

The rearrangement links TRBV6-1 to TRBJ1-1, with D hard to call. V shed 11 bases and J shed 3 bases, with 16 bases lying between them. There are 13 residues in the CDR3. CDR1 MNHNS and CDR2 SASEGT come from the germline V gene. The CDR3 here is CALETEAYTEAFF. The CDR3 DNA is TGTGCCCTGGAGACGGAAGCTTACACTGAAGCTTTCTTT.